This T cell receptor (beta chain) is from a study of shared clonotypes between healthy human individuals. Study results and limitations: Compared with memory subsets, naive subsets generally had larger estimated richness.

With respect to this clone: What it binds is unknown.

V dropped 2 bases and J dropped 4 bases, with 6 bases sitting between them. The CDR3 runs 13 residues. The germline V gene has CDR1 WSHSY and CDR2 SAAADI. From CD4+ cells came CD45RA+ naive and CD45RA-negative memory subsets. Generated by immunoSEQ multiplex PCR, the TCRdb table keeps only in-frame clones and is missing some. The table shows roughly 1.5 million clones, with under 99% occurring only once. The chain employs TRBV10-2 and TRBJ1-5; D uncertain. This TCR was sampled from a man aged 30 to 45 in good health. Sequenced: naive CD4+ T cells sorted from blood. Subset meaning: CD45RA+ positively selected. CDR3 bases: TGCGCCAGCAGTGAGGGGATTAATCAGCCCCAGCATTTT. Its protein is CASSEGINQPQHF.